This TCR beta chain came from a study of T cell responses to AZD1222 COVID-19 vaccine. The repertoire was sequenced with immunoSEQ multiplex PCR; TCRdb's copy has only in-frame clones and lacks some. The data show 90,000 to 140,000 clones, with 88% seen just once and around a tenth held by the top ten. In germline, CDR1 is SEHNR, CDR2 FQNEAQ (reference sequence). The CDR3 contains 11 residues. The V and J ends lost 5 bases and 5 bases respectively, with 6 bases between them. Comments on this clone: The same CDR3 can be traced to other DNA sequences in this sample.

The sample consisted of peripheral blood, taken on day 0 of AZD1222 vaccination. The chain links TRBV7-9 to TRBJ2-5; D gene ambiguous. This TCR was sampled from an adult in good health. The CDR3 coding sequence is TGTGCCAGCAGCCCCCAGGAGACCCAGTACTTC. This gives the protein CASSPQETQYF.